This TCR beta chain was recorded in a study of early T cells in non-severe SARS-CoV-2 infection. Study-wide background: The chains were unpaired, and the sequenced material was bulk RNA from unsorted whole blood. Study results and caveats: Using VDJdb, the matching emphasized anti-spike CD8 responses while missing private and CD4 specificities.

V was pared by 0 bases and J by 2 bases, with 3 bases of the junction left unmatched. The germline CDR1 and CDR2 sequences are DFQATT and SNEGSKA (reference sequence). The CDR3 spans 14 residues. Individual cDNA molecules each received unique molecular identifiers attached to them. TCRdb itself ran the 5' RACE reads through MiXCR, one entry per CDR3 protein. The table shows around 67,000 distinct CDR3 sequences, with over 10% occurring only once. Concerning this clonotype: The antigen remains unidentified.

Sequences were derived from whole blood, sampled at baseline. This TCR came from an adult who was a healthcare worker with PCR-confirmed SARS-CoV-2 infection or an uninfected control (not recorded which). This sequence joins TRBV20-1 and TRBJ1-2; 7 nucleotides align to TRBD1. CDR3 in amino acids: CSAREPGQNYGYTF. Here the CDR3 DNA reads TGCAGTGCTAGAGAACCGGGACAGAACTATGGCTACACCTTC.